The present entry profiles one T cell receptor (beta chain) with its context. Germline CDR1 is LNHDA and CDR2 is SQIVND (reference sequence). This CDR3 region has 13 residues. V was cut by 7 bases and J by 4 bases, with 10 bases left in between. The data derive from a study of PD-L1 blockade in urothelial cancer. As for the study in general: Treatment start was followed by blood analysis at 3 weeks (second dose) and again at 6 weeks. A median approximately 140,000 T cells were found in blood samples.

TCRdb keeps only in-frame clones here, not all; method: immunoSEQ multiplex PCR. In the table there are tens of thousands of clones, over 75% of which are singletons. Sample: PBMCs, taken around atezolizumab (anti-PD-L1) treatment. The TCR was taken from a man aged 70-80 years with urothelial cancer. This rearrangement joins TRBV19 to TRBJ2-2; D is perhaps TRBD1 (6 bases). The CDR3 coding sequence is TGTGCCAGTAATCAGGGGATCACCGGGGAGCTGTTTTTT. It translates to CASNQGITGELFF.